This T cell receptor (beta chain) was identified in a study of CD8 T cells in Susac syndrome. Trimming cost V 3 bases and J 5 bases; bases outside gene matches: 15. The CDR3 is 18 amino acids. Looked up from germline, CDR1 is SGHDT and CDR2 is YYEEEE. About 0.45 to 1 ug RNA was reverse transcribed with random hexamers. Amplification of the TCR beta CDR3 was carried out by immunoSEQ multiplex PCR, which spanned a total of 54 Vbeta and 13 Jbeta segments. TCRdb analysed the immunoSEQ multiplex PCR reads with MiXCR anew, one entry per CDR3 protein. This table holds 300,000 to 350,000 distinct CDR3 sequences, under 95% found once. Sequencing of TCR beta was carried out in blood CD8+ and CD4+ T cells. TEMRA cells were FACS-enriched and CD8+ and CD4+ T cells negatively isolated.

The chain uses TRBV5-6 and TRBJ1-2; 11 nucleotides align to TRBD1. The sequence came from a human donor with multiple sclerosis. Sequenced: CD4+ T cells from PBMCs. CDR3 nucleotides: TGTGCCAGCAGCTCAGGGCCGATATCGGGACAGGGGGGATATGGCTACACCTTC. Translated, it gives CASSSGPISGQGGYGYTF. The full variable domain, its missing parts supplied by reference TRBV5-6 and TRBJ1-2, is DAGVTQSPTHLIKTRGQQVTLRCSPKSGHDTVSWYQQALGQGPQFIFQYYEEEERQRGNFPDRFSGHQFPNYSSELNVNALLLGDSALYLCASSSGPISGQGGYGYTFGSGTRLTVV.